This entry features one TCR beta chain sequence. One end of the junction fails to match germline, which may point to a read error. Both 60 Vbeta primers and 13 Jbeta primers went into the PCR. Profiling relied on immunoSEQ multiplex PCR, and the TCRdb table lists in-frame clones only, not all of them. The sample lists about 170,000 clones, about three quarters occurring once. This entry belongs to a study of cytomegalovirus exposure and HLA in healthy donors. This CDR3 region has 14 residues. The germline V gene has CDR1 SNHLY and CDR2 FYNNEI. The V gene is TRBV2, the J gene TRBJ1-2; D call uncertain. Sequencing input: PBMCs. The TCR sequence derives from a woman in her twenties or thirties in good health and CMV-seropositive. Written as DNA, the CDR3 is TGTGCCAGCAGGACCCCTGAGGGTTACTATGGCTGCACCTTC. It specifies CASRTPEGYYGCTF.